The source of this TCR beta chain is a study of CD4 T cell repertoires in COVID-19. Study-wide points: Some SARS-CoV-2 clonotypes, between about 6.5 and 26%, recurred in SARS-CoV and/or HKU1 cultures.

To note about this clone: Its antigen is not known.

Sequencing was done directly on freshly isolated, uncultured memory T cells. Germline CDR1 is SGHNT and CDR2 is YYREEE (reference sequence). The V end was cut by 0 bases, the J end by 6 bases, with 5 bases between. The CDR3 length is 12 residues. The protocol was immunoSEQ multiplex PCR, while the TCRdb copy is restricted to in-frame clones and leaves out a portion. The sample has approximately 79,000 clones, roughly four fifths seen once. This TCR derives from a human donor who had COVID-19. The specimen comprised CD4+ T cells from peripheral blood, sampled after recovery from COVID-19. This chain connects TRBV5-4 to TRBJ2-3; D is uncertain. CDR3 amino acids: CASSLDEDTQYF. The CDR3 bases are TGTGCCAGCAGCTTGGATGAGGATACGCAGTATTTT. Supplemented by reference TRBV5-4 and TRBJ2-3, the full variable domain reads ETGVTQSPTHLIKTRGQQVTLRCSSQSGHNTVSWYQQALGQGPQFIFQYYREEENGRGNFPPRFSGLQFPNYSSELNVNALELDDSALYLCASSLDEDTQYFGPGTRLTVL.